The source of this TCR beta chain is a study of blood T cell repertoires in COVID-19. Germline V gives CDR1 KGHSH, CDR2 LQKENI. Losses at the gene ends were 6 bases for V and 1 base for J; bases not matched to a gene: 10. The CDR3 totals 16 residues. Sequencing was performed with immunoSEQ multiplex PCR; in TCRdb, only in-frame clones are kept and a portion is missing. The table includes 100,000 to 150,000 clones, around 74% detected once. The TCR comes from a man older than 75 with COVID-19, enrolled during active disease. V is TRBV18 and J is TRBJ2-5; 8 nucleotides agree with TRBD1. Sample: peripheral blood. DNA of the CDR3: TGTGCCAGCTCGTCCGGACAGGGAGTACCCCAAGAGACCCAGTACTTC. Its protein is CASSSGQGVPQETQYF.